This TCR beta chain came from a study of Ad26.COV2.S vaccination and SARS-CoV-2 variants (TCRdb year 2021). For the study in its entirety: Vaccine-arm donors were drawn from COV1001, a multicentre, randomized, double-blind, placebo-controlled phase I-IIa trial of Ad26.COV2.S in healthy adults. Ad26.COV2.S was administered intramuscularly at a dose of 5x10^10 or 1x10^11 viral particles, either as one shot or as two shots given 56 days apart. The specificity and breadth of SARS-CoV-2-reactive T cell receptors after Ad26.COV2.S vaccination were assessed by TCRbeta repertoire sequencing. A total of 32 samples were included in the TCR-sequenced set, comprising approximately 20 Ad26.COV2.S vaccine recipients, 5 placebo recipients and 8 SARS-CoV-2 convalescent individuals. Trial participants were randomized into five groups of five, in which low-dose or high-dose Ad26.COV2.S was given once or twice, or placebo was given on both occasions. Blinding of investigators to trial group allocation was maintained during experiments and outcome assessment. Here is what the overall study found, with its caveats: Comparable non-spike TCR breadth was observed between vaccine and placebo recipients, consistent with only spike being contained in the vaccine. According to the authors, total T cell responses may have been underestimated by the TCR breadth and depth analyses. After vaccination, spike-specific CD8+ and CD4+ T cell responses were reported to show substantial breadth. Spike-specific TCR breadth was higher in Ad26.COV2.S recipients than in placebo recipients (P = 0.0014). Comparing responses between vaccine doses or regimens was not something the study was powered to do.

The germline V gene sets CDR1 to SGDLS and CDR2 to YYNGEE. Counted from cysteine to phenylalanine, this CDR3 has 18 amino acids. Only CDR3 DNA remains: 54 bases, in frame from the first base. At the junction V is shortened by 3 bases and J by 0 bases; bases outside the gene matches: 4. Sample treatment or condition, as interpreted from the label and publication: about 20 received Ad26.COV2.S at low or high dose, single or two shots; roughly five received placebo; per-sample allocation not given. For vaccine and placebo recipients, the sequenced repertoires came from samples collected on day 63 after the first injection. Cohort 1b enrolled some 25 adults aged 18-55 years at a single site in Boston, USA, between 29 July and 7 August 2020. Ad26.COV2.S was a replication-incompetent adenovirus type 26 vector expressing a prefusion-stabilized SARS-CoV-2 spike protein from the original Wuhan strain. Notes on this clone: No antigen is known for it. Base qualities are missing; no much larger clone stands one base away.

TCRbeta CDR3 regions were sequenced with the immunoSEQ Assay. After extraction, genomic DNA underwent amplification by bias-controlled multiplex PCR, followed by high-throughput sequencing. In the paper's pipeline: Collapsing and filtering of sequences were performed to quantify the absolute abundance of each unique TCRbeta CDR3 region. T cell fraction was estimated by normalizing TCRbeta template counts to usable DNA, which was measured by amplifying reference genes present in all nucleated cells. Repertoire TCRs were annotated as SARS-CoV-2-specific by exact matching of V gene, CDR3 amino acid sequence and J gene to a known reactive TCR set. The reference SARS-CoV-2 TCR set was obtained from MIRA and was filtered for enrichment in COVID-19-positive ImmuneCODE repertoires, whereby public or cross-reactive TCRs were removed. Using the MIRA antigens, annotated TCRs were further analysed by specific ORF or by position within an ORF. Depth was the summed frequency of annotated unique rearrangements, while breadth was defined as annotated unique rearrangements over total unique productive rearrangements. Two-sided Wilcoxon rank-sum tests were used to compare TCR breadth between groups. As stored in TCRdb, this immuneACCESS dataset retains in-frame rearrangements with V and J assigned. A fraction of the clones does not appear; measured against another copy, unresolved V genes explain less than half of the discrepancy, and the remainder lacks a known reason. V and J calls and clone size follow that table, whereas D and trimming were derived from the DNA. The sample contains a few hundred thousand clones, 88% of them found a single time. The ten largest clones capture 3.6% of the sample.

The chain links TRBV9 with TRBJ2-3; TRBD2 matches 16 bases in the middle. The source of this sequence is a person between 18 and 59 years old who received the Ad26.COV2.S COVID-19 vaccine or a placebo. Material: peripheral blood, obtained in a trial of Ad26.COV2.S vaccine versus placebo. The CDR3 protein is CASSAGLAGGTSTDTQYF. The nucleotide sequence is given as TGTGCCAGCAGCGCGGGACTAGCGGGGGGGACTAGCACAGATACGCAGTATTTT.